The 29 T cell receptor beta chains given below trace back to one sample, sequenced in a study of OX40 agonist ivuxolimab in advanced cancers. This table comes from immunoSEQ multiplex PCR, and its TCRdb copy is limited to in-frame clones, with some not included. The sample consists of just over 90,000 clones, around 94% of them appearing once. Specimen: CD4+ or CD8+ T cells sorted from blood, collected in a trial of the OX40 agonist ivuxolimab. All receptors come from an adult with an advanced solid tumor such as melanoma, head and neck, liver or kidney cancer.

The chain is built from TRBV6-5 and TRBJ2-4; the match to TRBD1 covers 8 bases. This CDR3 region has 13 residues. After removal of 6 bases from V and 8 bases from J, the junction contained 6 bases not matched to a gene. Germline V lookup: CDR1 MNHEY, CDR2 SVGAGI. This CDR3 reads CASRVDRDYIQYF. In DNA form, the CDR3 reads TGTGCCAGCAGGGTGGACAGGGACTACATTCAGTACTTC.

The chain combines TRBV5-1 with TRBJ2-7; D not resolved. Germline CDR1 SGHRS, CDR2 YFSETQ. Trimming took 0 bases from V and 3 from J, leaving 10 bases between them. The CDR3 spans 14 residues. CDR3 region: CASSLGPVDYEQYF. In DNA, the CDR3 is TGCGCCAGCAGCTTGGGGCCGGTGGACTACGAGCAGTACTTC.

V is TRBV7-8 and J is TRBJ1-5; D is possibly TRBD1 (6 bases). The V and J ends lost 0 bases and 0 bases respectively, with 9 bases between them. CDR3 length equals 16 residues. Germline values: CDR1 SGHVS, CDR2 FQNEAQ. The CDR3 region has the DNA TGTGCCAGCAGCTTAGCGACAGGCCTTAGCAATCAGCCCCAGCATTTT. Translation gives CASSLATGLSNQPQHF. The full variable domain, with the rest looked up from reference TRBV7-8 and TRBJ1-5, is GAGVSQSPRYKVAKRGQDVALRCDPISGHVSLFWYQQALGQGPEFLTYFQNEAQLDKSGLPSDRFFAERPEGSVSTLKIQRTQQEDSAVYLCASSLATGLSNQPQHFGDGTRLSIL.

The rearrangement uses TRBV5-6 and TRBJ2-1; 10 bases are a match to TRBD2. Unmatched junction bases numbered 7, after V lost 3 bases and J lost 4 bases. This CDR3 has 16 amino acids. CDR1 and CDR2 from the germline V gene are SGHDT and YYEEEE. The CDR3 DNA reads TGTGCCAGCAGCTCGAAAGCGGGAGGGATTTACAATGAGCAGTTCTTC. It yields the protein CASSSKAGGIYNEQFF.

The chain recombines TRBV5-1 with TRBJ2-2, with TRBD2 identical over 11 bases. This CDR3 has 18 amino acids. V trimming: 4 bases; J trimming: 2 bases; junction bases outside the gene matches: 10. CDR1 SGHRS and CDR2 YFSETQ come from the germline V gene. The CDR3 reads CASSLYRGLAANTGELFF. The CDR3 nucleotides are TGCGCCAGCAGCCTATACAGGGGACTAGCGGCCAACACCGGGGAGCTGTTTTTT.

Only one count was recorded for this clone. J is TRBJ1-1 and V is TRBV13, with 8 bases identical to TRBD1. CDR1 is PRHDT and CDR2 is FYEKMQ in the germline V gene (reference sequence). The J segment lost 7 bases and the V segment lost 3 bases, leaving 7 bases of the junction unmatched. This CDR3 comprises 14 residues. The CDR3 loop is CASSFGQGAIEAFF. CDR3 sequence (DNA): TGTGCCAGCAGCTTCGGACAGGGAGCAATTGAAGCTTTCTTT.

This chain joins TRBV5-4 and TRBJ2-7, with 9 bases that match TRBD1. This CDR3 is built from 15 residues. V dropped 4 bases and J dropped 5; count of bases not matched to a gene: 10. Germline V gives CDR1 SGHNT, CDR2 YYREEE (reference sequence). For the CDR3, the DNA is TGTGCCAGCAGCCTAACCGGGACAGGGAGGAACGAGCAGTACTTC. Translation: CASSLTGTGRNEQYF.

The chain joins TRBV27 to TRBJ2-1; no definite D call. This CDR3 contains 14 residues. Germline V lookup: CDR1 MNHEY, CDR2 SMNVEV (reference sequence). The V gene lost 0 bases and the J gene lost 6 bases, with 9 bases spanning the gap. The CDR3 region is CASSLSPFLNEQFF. CDR3 bases: TGTGCCAGCAGTTTATCACCCTTTCTCAATGAGCAGTTCTTC.

Of note for this clone: Within the sample, other DNA sequences also encode this same CDR3. The V call is TRBV5-1, the J call TRBJ2-7, with D tentatively TRBD1 (6 bases). This CDR3 has 14 amino acids. Trimming removed 4 bases from V and 0 bases from J, with 11 bases in between. Per the germline V gene, CDR1 is SGHRS and CDR2 is YFSETQ. Written as DNA, the CDR3 is TGCGCCAGCAGCCTCGACAGGAGCTCCTACGAGCAGTACTTC. Its protein product is CASSLDRSSYEQYF.

A note on this clone: The sample contains more than one DNA sequence encoding this CDR3. The chain is built from TRBV10-1 and TRBJ2-2; D gene uncertain. Trimming removed 3 bases from V and 4 bases from J, with 3 bases in between. The CDR3 covers 12 residues. The germline CDR1 and CDR2 sequences are WNHNN and SYGVQD (reference sequence). CDR3 region: CASSDGTGELFF. The CDR3 DNA is TGCGCCAGCAGTGACGGCACCGGGGAGCTGTTTTTT.

The count of this clone is one. The V gene is TRBV19, the J gene TRBJ2-7; tentatively, D is TRBD2 (5 bases). This CDR3 contains 13 residues. The ends were cut back, 9 bases at V and 7 bases at J, with 19 bases in the middle. Germline CDR1 reads LNHDA; CDR2 reads SQIVND (reference sequence). In DNA form, the CDR3 reads TGTGCCAGCCGTGGGGTCACCCGGAGGGAGCAGTACTTC. It specifies CASRGVTRREQYF.

On this clone: Distinct nucleotide sequences in the sample also encode this CDR3. The genes are TRBV27 and TRBJ2-1; 9 bases map to TRBD1. The junction had 6 bases not matched to a gene; V was cut back by 6 bases and J by 3 bases. Germline V gives CDR1 MNHEY, CDR2 SMNVEV (reference sequence). The CDR3 totals 15 residues. The CDR3 nucleotides are TGTGCCAGCAGCCCGGACAGGGGAAGCTACAATGAGCAGTTCTTC. Its protein product is CASSPDRGSYNEQFF.

The genes are TRBV28 and TRBJ1-5; a possible D gene is TRBD1 (5 bases). The CDR3 length is 16 residues. Trimming left V 4 bases short and J 7 bases short, with 20 bases between. From germline, CDR1 is MDHEN and CDR2 SYDVKM. The CDR3 coding sequence is TGTGCCAGCAGTTACCCCCAGCCGTCCCCAGGGCAGCCCCAGCATTTT. This sequence encodes CASSYPQPSPGQPQHF.

The J gene is TRBJ1-1, the V gene TRBV13, with TRBD1 matching over 7 bases. This CDR3 is built from 14 residues. Germline V gene data show CDR1 as PRHDT and CDR2 as FYEKMQ (reference sequence). V shed 5 bases, J shed 11 bases, and the junction held 14 bases outside the gene matches. The CDR3 loop reads CASSGPGQSVKAFF. The DNA of the CDR3 is TGTGCCAGCAGCGGCCCGGGACAGAGCGTGAAGGCTTTCTTT.

This sequence joins TRBV28 and TRBJ2-5; the D gene is possibly TRBD2 (5 bases). CDR1 MDHEN and CDR2 SYDVKM come from the germline V gene. Between the trimmed V and J ends, which lost 2 bases and 1 base, there was a span of 17 bases. The CDR3 spans 17 residues. CDR3 bases: TGTGCCAGCAGTTTAGCCCTCGACGGGATCGTCCAAGAGACCCAGTACTTC. Translating gives CASSLALDGIVQETQYF.

This clone has only one observation. The V and J genes are TRBV5-8 and TRBJ2-1, with D perhaps TRBD2 (5 bases). CDR3 size: 17 residues. The V end was cut by 0 bases, the J end by 5 bases, with 18 bases between. Germline V CDR1 and CDR2: SGHTS, YDEGEE. CDR3 protein: CASSLVTGSGVDNEQFF. Here the CDR3 DNA reads TGTGCCAGCAGCTTGGTCACTGGCTCCGGGGTCGACAATGAGCAGTTCTTC.

This clone was seen a single time. The V gene is TRBV28, the J gene TRBJ1-2, with D perhaps TRBD1 (5 bases). Germline CDR1 is MDHEN and CDR2 is SYDVKM. V lost 3 bases to trimming and J lost 4 bases, with 9 bases between them. CDR3 length equals 13 residues. Written as DNA, the CDR3 is TGTGCCAGCAGTTTCCAGGGCGGCTATGGCTACACCTTC. It encodes CASSFQGGYGYTF.

The chain has TRBV27 and TRBJ2-7; D is perhaps TRBD1 (5 bases). The CDR3 contains 14 residues. Looked up from germline, CDR1 is MNHEY and CDR2 is SMNVEV (reference sequence). V was trimmed by 3 bases and J by 6 bases, leaving 15 bases between them. The DNA of the CDR3 is TGTGCCAGCAGTTTGGCAGGGTTCCATGGCGAGCAGTACTTC. Amino acids: CASSLAGFHGEQYF.

The CDR3 is CASGSSYEQYF. CDR3 DNA: TGCGCCAGCGGCAGTTCTTACGAGCAGTACTTC. V gene TRBV10-1 combines with J gene TRBJ2-7; no definite D call. V was cut by 8 bases and J by 4 bases, with 9 bases left in between. Germline-derived CDR1 and CDR2 are WNHNN and SYGVQD (reference sequence). The CDR3 is made up of 11 amino acids.

This clone appeared a single time. The rearrangement links TRBV4-1 to TRBJ2-7; the D gene could be TRBD1 or TRBD2 (5 bases each). The CDR3 sequence is 14 residues long. V lost 6 bases and J 2 bases, leaving 14 bases between the germline ends. CDR1 is MGHRA and CDR2 is YSYEKL in the germline V gene. The CDR3 DNA reads as TGCGCCAGCAGTATGTGGGGGTCGACCTACGAGCAGTACTTC. This gives the protein CASSMWGSTYEQYF.

This chain joins TRBV4-3 and TRBJ2-3; the D is unclear. Trimming removed 0 bases from V and 2 bases from J, with 18 bases in between. From germline, CDR1 is LGHNA and CDR2 YSLEER. The CDR3 is 18 residues long. CDR3 region: CASSQDLEERWVTDTQYF. DNA of the CDR3: TGCGCCAGCAGCCAAGATTTAGAGGAGCGATGGGTCACAGATACGCAGTATTTT.

The rearrangement uses TRBV6-5 and TRBJ2-1; 7 nucleotides agree with TRBD1. Germline V CDR1 and CDR2: MNHEY, SVGAGI. V dropped 0 bases and J dropped 6; count of bases not matched to a gene: 8. The CDR3 length is 16 residues. CDR3 sequence reads: CASSYSTGTAGNEQFF. CDR3 sequence (DNA): TGTGCCAGCAGTTACTCTACCGGGACAGCTGGCAATGAGCAGTTCTTC.

The chain recombines TRBV5-1 with TRBJ2-1, with 7 nucleotides matching TRBD1. Trimming at V came to 4 bases and at J to 6 bases, leaving 10 bases not matched to a gene. The CDR3 runs 15 residues. From germline, CDR1 is SGHRS and CDR2 YFSETQ. The CDR3 coding sequence is TGCGCCAGCAGCGACGACAGGGCTAACGGCAATGAGCAGTTCTTC. It yields the protein CASSDDRANGNEQFF.

This chain joins TRBV19 and TRBJ1-1; the match to TRBD1 covers 9 bases. This CDR3 region has 15 residues. V gave up 2 bases and J gave up 5 bases; unmatched junction bases: 6. Germline assignment: CDR1 LNHDA and CDR2 SQIVND (reference sequence). CDR3 amino acids: CASSISVTGGTEAFF. CDR3 sequence (DNA): TGTGCCAGTAGTATAAGCGTGACAGGGGGAACTGAAGCTTTCTTT.

The CDR3 coding sequence is TGCAGTGCGATTTTAGTCGGCGAGCAGTACTTC. Its protein product is CSAILVGEQYF. This rearrangement joins TRBV20-1 to TRBJ2-7; D is uncertain. From germline, CDR1 is DFQATT and CDR2 SNEGSKA (reference sequence). The CDR3 has 11 residues. V was trimmed by 6 bases and J by 6 bases, leaving 12 bases between them.

The chain carries TRBV5-1 and TRBJ1-5; 11 bases are a match to TRBD1. The V segment lost 4 bases and the J segment 7 bases; nucleotides outside the gene matches: 4. CDR1 is SGHRS and CDR2 is YFSETQ in the germline V gene. This CDR3 is built from 14 residues. The CDR3 reads CASSVGTGGQPQHF. The CDR3 DNA follows: TGCGCCAGCAGCGTCGGGACAGGGGGACAGCCCCAGCATTTT.

V is TRBV28 and J is TRBJ2-5; 7 bases match TRBD1. This CDR3 has 15 residues. The V gene's germline CDR1 is MDHEN and CDR2 SYDVKM. V dropped 2 bases and J dropped 2; count of bases not matched to a gene: 5. The CDR3 spells CASSLPQGTQETQYF. In nucleotides, the CDR3 is TGTGCCAGCAGTTTACCACAGGGGACACAAGAGACCCAGTACTTC.

The chain is built from TRBV27 and TRBJ2-5; no clear D. The length of the CDR3 is 18 residues. Trimming cost V 5 bases and J 2 bases, with 24 bases left between them. Germline assignment: CDR1 MNHEY and CDR2 SMNVEV (reference sequence). CDR3 sequence reads: CASSPNWLSLGFQETQYF. Written as DNA, the CDR3 is TGTGCCAGCAGTCCCAATTGGCTGTCGCTAGGTTTTCAAGAGACCCAGTACTTC.

The chain joins TRBV19 to TRBJ2-7; maybe TRBD2 (5 bases). Between the trimmed V and J ends, which lost 8 bases and 3 bases, there was a span of 11 bases. CDR1 is LNHDA and CDR2 is SQIVND in the germline V gene (reference sequence). The CDR3 is 12 residues long. CDR3 in amino acids: CASGYRGYEQYF. DNA of the CDR3: TGTGCCAGTGGGTATCGGGGCTACGAGCAGTACTTC.